Below, 24 T cell receptor beta chains from the same sample are listed, as sequenced in a study of blood T cell repertoires in COVID-19. Some clones are missing from TCRdb's copy, which holds only in-frame ones; the method was immunoSEQ multiplex PCR. The sample yields more than 140,000 clones, under 85% seen once. The sequencing sample was made of peripheral blood. These receptors were collected from a human donor in a cohort sampled during active COVID-19.

With respect to this clone: One junction end disagrees with the germline gene, perhaps due to a read error. V usage is TRBV19 and J usage is TRBJ2-2, with TRBD2 matching 10 bases. The CDR3 has 19 amino acids. Germline CDR1 LNHDA, CDR2 SQIVND (reference sequence). As DNA, the CDR3 is TGTGCCAGTAGCATAGCGGGAGGCACGCCGGGGCCATTAACCGGGGAGCTGTTTTTT. Residues: CASSIAGGTPGPLTGELFF.

The V gene is TRBV28, the J gene TRBJ2-5, with D uncertain. The germline V gene encodes CDR1 MDHEN and CDR2 SYDVKM. Trimming stripped 6 bases from V and 2 bases from J, with 13 bases between. The length of the CDR3 is 14 residues. The CDR3, as DNA: TGTGCCAGCAGCCCCGGCGGCGGTCAAGAGACCCAGTACTTC. Translation: CASSPGGGQETQYF.

The gene calls are TRBV12-5 and TRBJ2-7; TRBD2 might be the D (5 bases). CDR3 length equals 16 residues. Germline values: CDR1 LGHNT, CDR2 FRNRAP. Trimming left V 0 bases short and J 3 bases short, with 15 bases between. In DNA, the CDR3 is TGTGCTAGTGGTTTGGTACCGGGGAGCACGTACTACGAGCAGTACTTC. Translation gives CASGLVPGSTYYEQYF.

A few counts support this clone. The CDR3 DNA is TGTGCCAGCAGTTTCCGGTTTGGAGGCGTTGAAGCTTTCTTT. As protein: CASSFRFGGVEAFF. The rearrangement links TRBV27 to TRBJ1-1, with unresolved D. V was clipped by 3 bases and J by 7 bases, with 15 bases between them. This CDR3 has 14 residues. The V gene's germline CDR1 is MNHEY and CDR2 SMNVEV (reference sequence).

The CDR3 loop reads CASRSGQHDTEAFF. CDR3 coding DNA: TGTGCCAGTAGATCGGGACAGCATGACACTGAAGCTTTCTTT. V is TRBV19 and J is TRBJ1-1; 7 bases fit TRBD1. CDR3 length: 14 residues. From germline, CDR1 is LNHDA and CDR2 SQIVND (reference sequence). V trimming: 6 bases; J trimming: 3 bases; junction bases outside the gene matches: 7.

The chain joins TRBV29-1 to TRBJ2-1, with D unresolved. Germline CDR1 is SQVTM and CDR2 is ANQGSEA. This CDR3 comprises 13 residues. V lost 1 base and J 6 bases, leaving 10 bases between the germline ends. The CDR3 region is CSVEVSRINEQFF. In nucleotides, the CDR3 is TGCAGCGTTGAAGTCTCTAGAATCAATGAGCAGTTCTTC.

V and J are TRBV6-5 and TRBJ1-1; D is undetermined. The germline gives CDR1 MNHEY, CDR2 SVGAGI. The germline V and J ends were trimmed by 6 bases and 5 bases, with 10 bases remaining between them. The CDR3 has 12 residues. CDR3 amino acids: CASSQLRTEAFF. The CDR3 DNA follows: TGTGCCAGCAGCCAACTTCGGACTGAAGCTTTCTTT.

The gene calls are TRBV18 and TRBJ1-5; TRBD1 is a possible D gene (5 bases). Deletions cut 6 bases from V and 7 bases from J, with 13 bases between. CDR1 and CDR2 (germline): KGHSH, LQKENI. The CDR3 is 13 residues long. The CDR3 sequence is CASSDQGYQPQHF. DNA for the CDR3: TGTGCCAGCTCTGATCAGGGTTACCAGCCCCAGCATTTT. The whole variable domain, filled in from reference TRBV18 and TRBJ1-5, reads NAGVMQNPRHLVRRRGQEARLRCSPMKGHSHVYWYRQLPEEGLKFMVYLQKENIIDESGMPKERFSAEFPKEGPSILRIQQVVRGDSAAYFCASSDQGYQPQHFGDGTRLSIL.

The rearrangement links TRBV12-5 to TRBJ1-2, with no clear D. V lost 6 bases and J lost 2, with 13 bases in between. The CDR3 length is 14 residues. Looked up from germline, CDR1 is LGHNT and CDR2 is FRNRAP. CDR3 residues: CASGPRGRNYGYTF. CDR3 bases: TGTGCTAGTGGCCCTCGCGGGAGGAACTATGGCTACACCTTC.

This clone showed up just a few times. V and J are TRBV14 and TRBJ2-2; maybe TRBD2 (6 bases). Trimming removed 3 bases at V and 6 bases at J, with 17 bases between. Germline lookup yields CDR1 SGHDN and CDR2 FVKESK. This CDR3 has 16 amino acids. CDR3 residues: CASSQGLIIGAGELFF. The CDR3 coding sequence is TGTGCCAGCAGCCAGGGACTCATCATCGGAGCCGGGGAGCTGTTTTTT.

This clone showed up just a few times. The rearrangement uses TRBV9 and TRBJ1-1, with D uncertain. Trimming shortened V by 0 bases and J by 1 base, and 7 bases separated the two germline ends. The CDR3 sequence is 14 residues long. Germline V gene sequence: CDR1 SGDLS, CDR2 YYNGEE. Here the CDR3 DNA reads TGTGCCAGCAGCGTAGGCAGTGCGAACACTGAAGCTTTCTTT. Protein sequence: CASSVGSANTEAFF. Full variable domain (missing parts from reference TRBV9 and TRBJ1-1): DSGVTQTPKHLITATGQRVTLRCSPRSGDLSVYWYQQSLDQGLQFLIQYYNGEERAKGNILERFSAQQFPDLHSELNLSSLELGDSALYFCASSVGSANTEAFFGQGTRLTVV.

The chain recombines TRBV30 with TRBJ2-2; a weak D match, TRBD2 (6 bases). Deletions cut 6 bases from V and 8 bases from J, with 22 bases between. Germline-derived CDR1 and CDR2 are GTSNPN and SVGIG (reference sequence). This CDR3 has 15 amino acids. The CDR3 region has the DNA TGTGCCTGCCTAAAGGGCGGGAACGCAGGGGGGGAGCTGTTTTTT. Protein: CACLKGGNAGGELFF.

V is TRBV11-2 and J is TRBJ2-7; TRBD2 is a possible D gene (5 bases). The ends were cut back, 0 bases at V and 0 bases at J, with 12 bases in the middle. CDR1 SGHAT and CDR2 FQNNGV come from the germline V gene. This CDR3 region has 16 residues. The CDR3 is CASSLDLSGPSYEQYF. In DNA, the CDR3 is TGTGCCAGCAGCTTAGATCTAAGCGGACCCTCCTACGAGCAGTACTTC.

This clone was seen only once. This sequence joins TRBV19 and TRBJ2-3; TRBD1 matches 8 bases. The CDR3 runs 15 residues. Germline values: CDR1 LNHDA, CDR2 SQIVND (reference sequence). V was pared by 4 bases and J by 5 bases, with 8 bases of the junction left unmatched. CDR3 DNA: TGTGCCAGTAGTAAAGAAGACAGGGGTCAAGATACGCAGTATTTT. Its translation: CASSKEDRGQDTQYF.

The chain has TRBV6-5 and TRBJ2-2; tentatively, D is TRBD1 (5 bases). The germline gives CDR1 MNHEY, CDR2 SVGAGI. The CDR3 is 13 amino acids. The ends were cut back, 7 bases at V and 4 bases at J, with 10 bases in the middle. This CDR3 is CASTQGSTGELFF. The CDR3 DNA follows: TGTGCCAGCACCCAGGGAAGCACCGGGGAGCTGTTTTTT.

The rearrangement links TRBV5-1 to TRBJ2-7; D is ambiguous. Germline CDR1 and CDR2: SGHRS and YFSETQ. The CDR3 has 12 residues. With 4 bases removed from V and 4 bases from J, the gap between germline ends came to 9 bases. The CDR3 DNA reads as TGCGCCAGCAGCCTGACTGGATACGAGCAGTACTTC. This codes for CASSLTGYEQYF.

The rearrangement links TRBV11-1 to TRBJ2-3; D is perhaps TRBD2 (6 bases). The germline V gene has CDR1 SGHAT and CDR2 FQDESV (reference sequence). The CDR3 consists of 15 residues. The V gene lost 8 bases and the J gene lost 1 base, with 16 bases spanning the gap. The CDR3 region is CASERLAGRTDTQYF. In DNA, the CDR3 is TGTGCCAGCGAGAGGCTGGCGGGACGCACAGATACGCAGTATTTT.

The chain couples TRBV9 to TRBJ2-1; 11 bases line up with TRBD2. There are 17 residues in the CDR3. CDR1 is SGDLS and CDR2 is YYNGEE in the germline V gene. The V and J ends lost 1 base and 6 bases, in that order; junction bases with no gene match: 9. The CDR3: CASSVTSGRQRFNEQFF. CDR3 bases: TGTGCCAGCAGCGTAACTAGCGGGAGACAAAGGTTCAATGAGCAGTTCTTC.

In nucleotides, the CDR3 is TGCGGGGCCGGCGACAGGGCGGGGTATGGCTACACCTTC. Protein product: CGAGDRAGYGYTF. V gene TRBV29-1 combines with J gene TRBJ1-2; 7 nucleotides match TRBD1. Germline V lookup: CDR1 SQVTM, CDR2 ANQGSEA. The CDR3 is 13 amino acids. Full variable domain (remainder filled in from reference TRBV29-1 and TRBJ1-2): SAVISQKPSRDICQRGTSLTIQCQVDSQVTMMFWYRQQPGQSLTLIATANQGSEATYESGFVIDKFPISRPNLTFSTLTVSNMSPEDSSIYLCGAGDRAGYGYTFGSGTRLTVV.

The chain joins TRBV7-2 to TRBJ1-5; no definite D call. V dropped 1 base and J dropped 0 bases, with 7 bases sitting between them. The CDR3 runs to 15 residues. The germline V gene encodes CDR1 SGHTA and CDR2 FQGNSA. As DNA, the CDR3 is TGTGCCAGCAGCTTAGTCTTCGGTAGCAATCAGCCCCAGCATTTT. It is translated as CASSLVFGSNQPQHF.

The chain links TRBV27 to TRBJ1-4, with TRBD1 identical over 8 bases. Per the germline V gene, CDR1 is MNHEY and CDR2 is SMNVEV (reference sequence). CDR3 length equals 14 residues. Germline trimming cut 3 bases from V and 12 bases from J; bases unmatched to any gene: 9. The CDR3 protein is CASSFDRGERELFF. CDR3 nucleotides: TGTGCCAGCAGTTTTGACAGGGGCGAGAGGGAACTGTTTTTT.

V is TRBV6-6 and J is TRBJ1-6; 7 bases agree with TRBD1. With V trimmed by 5 bases and J by 7 bases, 17 bases remained unmatched. The germline V gene has CDR1 MNHNY and CDR2 SVGAGI (reference sequence). The CDR3 covers 18 residues. The CDR3, as DNA: TGTGCCAGCAGTCCCCGATATCAGACAGGGACACCCAATTCACCCCTCCACTTT. Translated: CASSPRYQTGTPNSPLHF.

Regarding this clone: At one end, the junction sequence differs from germline, possibly due to a read error. V and J are TRBV18 and TRBJ1-1, with 7 positions matching TRBD1. Looked up from germline, CDR1 is KGHSH and CDR2 is LQKENI. CDR3 length: 12 amino acids. The CDR3 reads CASSPGGQYLLF. CDR3 nucleotide sequence: TGTGCCAGCTCACCGGGGGGACAGTACCTTCTCTTT.

The J gene is TRBJ1-5, the V gene TRBV7-9; 7 bases are shared with TRBD1. The CDR3 loop spans 13 amino acids. V dropped 5 bases and J dropped 4; count of bases not matched to a gene: 2. Germline V gene lookup returns CDR1 SEHNR and CDR2 FQNEAQ (reference sequence). CDR3 DNA: TGTGCCAGCAGCCGGGACAGTAATCAGCCCCAGCATTTT. Amino acids: CASSRDSNQPQHF.